This T cell receptor (beta chain) was captured in a study of CD8 T cells in Susac syndrome. The RNA, about 0.45 to 1 ug, was put through reverse transcription using random hexamers. The TCR beta CDR3 was amplified by immunoSEQ multiplex PCR across 54 Vbeta, 13 Jbeta. TCRdb fed the immunoSEQ multiplex PCR reads into MiXCR, producing one record per CDR3 protein. The table includes 150,000 or so distinct CDR3 sequences, around 94% detected once. V was clipped by 2 bases and J by 14 bases, with 10 bases between them. This CDR3 contains 12 residues. Germline assignment: CDR1 SNHLY and CDR2 FYNNEI. Healthy donors served as the controls. They were matched for age and sex. Isolation of CD8+ and CD4+ T cells was performed negatively, whereas enrichment of TEMRA cells was done by FACS.

This chain joins TRBV2 and TRBJ1-6; D is uncertain. This receptor was obtained from a human donor in good health. Sequences were obtained from CD4+ T cells from PBMCs. The CDR3 sequence: CASSERSGALHF. The CDR3 DNA reads TGTGCCAGCAGTGAACGGTCCGGAGCCCTCCACTTT.